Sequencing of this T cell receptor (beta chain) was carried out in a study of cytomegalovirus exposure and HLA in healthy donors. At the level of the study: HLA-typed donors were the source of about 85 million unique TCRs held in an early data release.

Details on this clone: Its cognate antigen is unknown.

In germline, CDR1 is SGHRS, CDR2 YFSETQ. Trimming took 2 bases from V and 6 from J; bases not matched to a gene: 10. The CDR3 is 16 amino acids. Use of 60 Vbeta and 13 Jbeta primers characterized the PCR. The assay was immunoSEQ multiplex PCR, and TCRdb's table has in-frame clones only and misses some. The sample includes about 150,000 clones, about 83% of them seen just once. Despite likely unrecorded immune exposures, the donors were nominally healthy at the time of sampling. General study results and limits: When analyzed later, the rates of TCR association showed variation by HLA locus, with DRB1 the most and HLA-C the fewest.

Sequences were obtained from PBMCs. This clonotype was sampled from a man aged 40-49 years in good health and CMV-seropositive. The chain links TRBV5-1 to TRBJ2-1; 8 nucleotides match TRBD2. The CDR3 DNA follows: TGCGCCAGCAGCTTCTTCGAGCGGGAGCGGGGCAATGAGCAGTTCTTC. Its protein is CASSFFERERGNEQFF.